This TCR beta chain came from a study of blood T cell repertoires in COVID-19. Background on the study: PBMCs, B-cell-depleted T cells, or T cells provided the cDNA or gDNA that made up the material.

The CDR3 covers 15 residues. Germline loops: CDR1 LNHNV, CDR2 YYDKDF (reference sequence). V lost 4 bases, J lost 7 bases, and 8 bases stayed unmatched. Per the study methods: Estimation of nucleated cell counts relied on the amplification of reference gene primers. TCRdb's table, derived via immunoSEQ multiplex PCR, lists solely in-frame clones and lacks some. V and J calls and clone size are as listed in that table; D and trimming were resolved from the DNA. The sample holds 470,000 or so clones; approximately 85% are singletons and the top ten take approximately 3.4%. Sample: peripheral blood. The chain employs TRBV15 and TRBJ2-1, with TRBD1 matching 9 bases. The receptor was derived from a human donor in a cohort sampled during active COVID-19. CDR3 nucleotides: TGTGCCACCAGCAAGGGACAGGGAGTTTCAAATGAGCAGTTCTTC. Translated, it gives CATSKGQGVSNEQFF.